Following are 15 T cell receptor beta chains from one sample sequenced in a study of cytomegalovirus exposure and HLA in healthy donors. With 60 Vbeta and 13 Jbeta primers, the PCR was carried out. Using immunoSEQ multiplex PCR, the repertoire was profiled, and TCRdb retains in-frame clones only, with some absent. The table includes about 120,000 clones, 9.5% detected once. The specimen sequenced was PBMCs. The receptors here all came from a man aged 25 to 45 in good health and CMV-seronegative.

This sequence joins TRBV28 and TRBJ2-2, with a possible D match to TRBD2 (6 bases). Germline V lookup: CDR1 MDHEN, CDR2 SYDVKM. The V and J ends lost 5 bases and 4 bases respectively, with 14 bases between them. The CDR3 is made up of 15 amino acids. The chain's CDR3 is CASSTTTSSTGELFF. The DNA of the CDR3 is TGTGCCAGCAGTACTACGACTAGTAGCACCGGGGAGCTGTTTTTT. The whole variable domain, filled in from reference TRBV28 and TRBJ2-2, reads DVKVTQSSRYLVKRTGEKVFLECVQDMDHENMFWYRQDPGLGLRLIYFSYDVKMKEKGDIPEGYSVSREKKERFSLILESASTNQTSMYLCASSTTTSSTGELFFGEGSRLTVL.

This clone occurred a few times. The genes are TRBV19 and TRBJ2-7; 13 positions agree with TRBD2. V shed 3 bases, J shed 7 bases, and the junction held 15 bases outside the gene matches. Germline V gives CDR1 LNHDA, CDR2 SQIVND (reference sequence). CDR3 length equals 18 residues. CDR3 nucleotide sequence: TGTGCCAGTAGTATTCGACTAGCGGGAGGACTTCTCCCTAAGGAGCAGTACTTC. This gives the protein CASSIRLAGGLLPKEQYF.

This clone turned up a few times. V is TRBV6-1 and J is TRBJ1-1; D unclear. This CDR3 is built from 15 residues. V was cut by 4 bases and J by 4 bases, with 16 bases left in between. Germline V gene sequence: CDR1 MNHNS, CDR2 SASEGT. CDR3 DNA: TGTGCCAGCAGTGGGGGTCGGGGATGGAGCACTGAAGCTTTCTTT. Translated, it gives CASSGGRGWSTEAFF.

The chain combines TRBV28 with TRBJ2-1; possible D gene TRBD1, 6 bases. The length of the CDR3 is 14 residues. CDR1 is MDHEN and CDR2 is SYDVKM in the germline V gene. V was shortened by 3 bases and J by 7 bases, with 13 bases between the two germline ends. The CDR3 DNA sequence: TGTGCCAGCAGTTTCCCTAAGAGGGGGAATGAGCAGTTCTTC. This encodes CASSFPKRGNEQFF.

J is TRBJ1-4 and V is TRBV11-3; TRBD1 matches at 9 bases. The CDR3 has 16 residues. Germline V gene lookup returns CDR1 SGHNT and CDR2 YENEEA. V shed 5 bases, J shed 3 bases, and the junction held 7 bases outside the gene matches. The CDR3 region is CASSPRRQGANEKLFF. Written as DNA, the CDR3 is TGTGCCAGCAGCCCCCGTCGACAGGGGGCTAATGAAAAACTGTTTTTT. Supplemented by reference TRBV11-3 and TRBJ1-4, the full variable domain reads EAGVVQSPRYKIIEKKQPVAFWCNPISGHNTLYWYLQNLGQGPELLIRYENEEAVDDSQLPKDRFSAERLKGVDSTLKIQPAELGDSAVYLCASSPRRQGANEKLFFGSGTQLSVL.

This clone was detected only a few times. CDR3 residues: CASSYAGQGGLFF. Here the CDR3 DNA reads TGTGCCAGCAGTTACGCGGGACAGGGTGGTCTGTTTTTT. The rearrangement uses TRBV6-5 and TRBJ2-2; 9 positions match TRBD1. The V segment lost 2 bases and the J segment 14 bases; nucleotides outside the gene matches: 6. This CDR3 region has 13 residues. Germline-derived CDR1 and CDR2 are MNHEY and SVGAGI.

The CDR3 nucleotides are TGTGCCAGCAGTAACAGGGCGAACACTGAAGCTTTCTTT. It codes for CASSNRANTEAFF. J is TRBJ1-1 and V is TRBV6-1, with D possibly matching TRBD1 (6 bases). This CDR3 has 13 amino acids. V was shortened by 5 bases and J by 1 base, with 8 bases between the two germline ends. CDR1 and CDR2 from the germline V gene are MNHNS and SASEGT.

This clone was picked up a small number of times. The rearrangement joins TRBV6-1 to TRBJ1-2, with a weak D call TRBD1 (5 bases). Germline values: CDR1 MNHNS, CDR2 SASEGT. The V gene lost 9 bases and the J gene lost 3 bases, with 17 bases spanning the gap. The CDR3 has 14 amino acids. In DNA form, the CDR3 reads TGTGCCAGTCAAAAACCCCAACAGGACTATGGCTACACCTTC. Its translation is CASQKPQQDYGYTF.

This clone has only a few counts. V is TRBV11-3 and J is TRBJ2-3; 10 bases agree with TRBD2. Germline trimming cut 5 bases from V and 6 bases from J; bases unmatched to any gene: 2. Germline values: CDR1 SGHNT, CDR2 YENEEA. The CDR3 totals 13 residues. CDR3 in DNA: TGTGCCAGCAGCCTGGGACTAGCGGATACGCAGTATTTT. It encodes CASSLGLADTQYF.

This clone was seen only a few times. The chain couples TRBV2 to TRBJ1-2, with 9 bases that match TRBD1. Per the germline V gene, CDR1 is SNHLY and CDR2 is FYNNEI. V shed 6 bases, J shed 4 bases, and the junction held 6 bases outside the gene matches. The length of the CDR3 is 14 residues. CDR3: CASRAQGASYGYTF. The CDR3 DNA follows: TGTGCCAGCAGGGCACAGGGGGCCAGCTATGGCTACACCTTC.

The V call is TRBV6-5, the J call TRBJ2-7, with 14 nucleotides matching TRBD2. V was pared by 0 bases and J by 3 bases, with 1 base of the junction left unmatched. Germline CDR1 MNHEY, CDR2 SVGAGI. The CDR3 consists of 16 residues. CDR3 in amino acids: CASSYSGTSGSYEQYF. CDR3 coding DNA: TGTGCCAGCAGTTACTCCGGGACTAGCGGGAGCTACGAGCAGTACTTC.

The V and J genes are TRBV29-1 and TRBJ2-2; D uncertain. This CDR3 region has 12 residues. Germline values: CDR1 SQVTM, CDR2 ANQGSEA. V gave up 6 bases and J gave up 1 base, with 6 bases separating them. The CDR3 protein is CSVARNTGELFF. DNA for the CDR3: TGCAGCGTGGCCAGGAACACCGGGGAGCTGTTTTTT.

The chain is built from TRBV7-2 and TRBJ2-7; possibly TRBD1 for D (6 bases). Germline V CDR1 and CDR2: SGHTA, FQGNSA. V dropped 5 bases and J dropped 7 bases, with 21 bases sitting between them. The CDR3 has 15 residues. The CDR3 nucleotides read TGTGCCAGCAGCCTAATAAAAACAGGGCCAAGGGAGCAGTACTTC. Its translation is CASSLIKTGPREQYF.

In its sample, this clone was seen a few times. This chain links TRBV30 with TRBJ1-2; 8 positions match TRBD1. Trimming cost V 4 bases and J 3 bases; bases outside gene matches: 7. This CDR3 region has 14 residues. Germline-derived CDR1 and CDR2 are GTSNPN and SVGIG (reference sequence). The DNA of the CDR3 is TGTGCCTGGAATACGTTGGACAGGGACTATGGCTACACCTTC. This sequence encodes CAWNTLDRDYGYTF.

The rearrangement joins TRBV2 to TRBJ1-6, with D unclear. V was shortened by 0 bases and J by 0 bases, with 9 bases between the two germline ends. Germline V gene sequence: CDR1 SNHLY, CDR2 FYNNEI. The CDR3 covers 17 residues. CDR3 region: CASSEASGGSYNSPLHF. CDR3 sequence (DNA): TGTGCCAGCAGTGAAGCGTCCGGAGGCTCCTATAATTCACCCCTCCACTTT.